Listed below are T cell receptor beta chains from one sample, sequenced in a study of blood T cell repertoires in COVID-19. Assay: immunoSEQ multiplex PCR; the TCRdb copy retains only in-frame clones and omits some. Among 130,000 or so clones, around 88% were seen once, and the ten largest hold over 1.5%. Source material: peripheral blood. The source is a woman aged 60-75 years with acute or convalescent COVID-19. Both conserved end residues are part of each CDR3. A D gene is named only where the DNA matches it firmly. The listing skips clone size in some rows; elsewhere it reads once, few, many or a size class.

>TRBJ1-1|-|TRBV7-3|-
TGTGCCAGCAGCTTAACCGGGCGGGACACTGAAGCTTTCTTT
CASSLTGRDTEAFF
>TRBJ1-3|-|TRBV7-2|-
TGTGCCAGCAGCCCGACAGTTAACTCTGGAAACACCATATATTTT
CASSPTVNSGNTIYF
>TRBJ2-3|TRBD2|TRBV9|-
TGTGCCAGCAGACGGCCGGGACTAGGGCCACCGGGTACGCAGTATTTT
CASRRPGLGPPGTQYF
>TRBJ1-1|TRBD1|TRBV9|-
TGTGCCAGCAGGGGACAGAGTAACACTGAAGCTTTCTTT
CASRGQSNTEAFF
>TRBJ2-1|-|TRBV29-1|-
TGCAGCGTCTGGTTAACTATCCATGAGCAGTTCTTC
CSVWLTIHEQFF
>TRBJ1-5|-|TRBV5-1|-
TGCGCCAGCAGCTTGTCAGGGGAAGCCCAGCCCCAGCATTTT
CASSLSGEAQPQHF
>TRBJ2-7|-|TRBV7-2|once
TGTGCCAGCAGCGCGACAGGTAGCTCCTACGAGCAGTACTTC
CASSATGSSYEQYF
>TRBJ1-3|TRBD1|TRBV5-1|-
TGCGCCAGCAGCCTGGACAGGCCCTCTGGAAACACCATATATTTT
CASSLDRPSGNTIYF
>TRBJ2-2|-|TRBV7-3|once
TGTGCCAGCAGCCCCTGGACAGGCGGGGACACCGGGGAGCTGTTTTTT
CASSPWTGGDTGELFF
>TRBJ2-3|TRBD1|TRBV7-9|-
TGTGCCAGCAGCTTAGAAGGCATGACAGGGAGCACAGATACGCAGTATTTT
CASSLEGMTGSTDTQYF
>TRBJ2-2|TRBD2|TRBV5-1|-
TGCGCCAGCAGCTTCGAGGGGAGGGGCGTCGGGGAGCTGTTTTTT
CASSFEGRGVGELFF
>TRBJ2-3|TRBD1|TRBV4-1|-
TGCGCCAGCAGCCAAGATTTCGGACAGGAAACAGATACGCAGTATTTT
CASSQDFGQETDTQYF
>TRBJ1-5|TRBD1|TRBV7-3|-
TGTGCCAGCAGCCAAGCCCCGGGACAGGGGGCAGTTGACAATCAGCCCCAGCATTTT
CASSQAPGQGAVDNQPQHF
>TRBJ2-3|TRBD1|TRBV29-1|-
TGCAGCGTTGTACGGGACAGAGACTCAACTAGCACAGATACGCAGTATTTT
CSVVRDRDSTSTDTQYF
>TRBJ1-4|-|TRBV4-3|-
TGCGCCAGCAGCCGAGCTAGCCCTAATGAAAAACTGTTTTTT
CASSRASPNEKLFF
>TRBJ1-4|-|TRBV19|-
TGTGCCAGTAGTCACTCACCCGAAAAACTGTTTTTT
CASSHSPEKLFF
>TRBJ2-7|-|TRBV6-6|-
TGTGCCAGCAGTTACGACACCCCGCAGATCTACGAGCAGTACTTC
CASSYDTPQIYEQYF
>TRBJ1-6|-|TRBV27|-
TGTGCCAGCAGTTTACGTAGCGAGCCTGGGAATAATTCACCCCTCCACTTT
CASSLRSEPGNNSPLHF
>TRBJ2-3|TRBD1|TRBV2|-
TGTGCCAGCAGTGAGTGGCTACGGGACAGCGTCACAGATACGCAGTATTTT
CASSEWLRDSVTDTQYF
>TRBJ1-6|TRBD1|TRBV30|-
TGTGCCTGGAGTCGGACAGGTAGTAATTCACCCCTCCACTTT
CAWSRTGSNSPLHF
>TRBJ1-6|TRBD1|TRBV7-3|-
TGTGCCAGCGCGGATCAGACAGGGGGCTTTTCACCCCTCCACTTT
CASADQTGGFSPLHF
>TRBJ1-1|-|TRBV4-3|-
TGCGCCAGCAGCCGACAAGCGGGGGGGACTGAAGCTTTCTTT
CASSRQAGGTEAFF
>TRBJ2-4|TRBD1|TRBV7-8|-
TGTGCCAGCGGGTCGAAACAGGGGTTGGGTGACATTCAGTACTTC
CASGSKQGLGDIQYF
>TRBJ2-7|TRBD1|TRBV15|-
TGTGCCACCAGCCGAGGGACAGGGGTGGCCCACGAGCAGTACTTC
CATSRGTGVAHEQYF
>TRBJ1-5|-|TRBV5-8|-
TGTGCCAGCAGCTTGGGGACAGTCGCCAATCAGCCCCAGCATTTT
CASSLGTVANQPQHF
>TRBJ1-6|-|TRBV6-6|-
TGTGCCAGCAGCCTTTCTAGGGGTTCCCATGATCCGGCCGTTTATAATTCACCCCTCCACTTT
CASSLSRGSHDPAVYNSPLHF
>TRBJ2-7|TRBD1|TRBV7-9|once
TGTGCCAGCAGCTTAGACAGGGGCGAGCAGTACTTC
CASSLDRGEQYF
>TRBJ2-7|-|TRBV28|-
TGTGCCAGCAGTTTCTGGTCAGGAGGTTACGAGCAGTACTTC
CASSFWSGGYEQYF
>TRBJ1-6|-|TRBV14|-
TGTGCCAGCAGCCAAGGAAGGGAGAATTCACCCCTCCACTTT
CASSQGRENSPLHF
>TRBJ2-5|TRBD2|TRBV4-3|-
TGCGCCAGCAGCCAATCTCTAGCGGGGGAAGAGACCCAGTACTTC
CASSQSLAGEETQYF
>TRBJ1-3|-|TRBV5-1|-
TGCGCCAGCAGCTCCGGAGGGGGGGCCGGTGGAAACACCATATATTTT
CASSSGGGAGGNTIYF
>TRBJ2-7|-|TRBV7-2|-
TGTGCCAGCAGCTTAGTTCAGGGGTTATACGAGCAGTACTTC
CASSLVQGLYEQYF
>TRBJ1-5|-|TRBV11-3|once
TGTGCCAGCAGCTTAGGACAGACTTATAGCAATCAGCCCCAGCATTTT
CASSLGQTYSNQPQHF
>TRBJ1-1|TRBD1|TRBV2|-
TGTGCCAGCAGTGAAGGACAGGGGGGGACTGAAGCTTTCTTT
CASSEGQGGTEAFF
>TRBJ1-5|-|TRBV28|few
TGTGCCAGCAGCACCTTGGTGGGGGCAGGACAGCCCCAGCATTTT
CASSTLVGAGQPQHF
>TRBJ1-6|-|TRBV6-5|-
TGTGCCAGCAGAGATCACGGAGGGCTAGGTTCACCCCTCCACTTT
CASRDHGGLGSPLHF
>TRBJ1-2|-|TRBV4-2|once
TGTGCCAGCAGCCAAGATTCCGGGCGGAGGTTCTATGGCTACACCTTC
CASSQDSGRRFYGYTF
>TRBJ1-4|TRBD1|TRBV15|-
TGTGCCACCAGCAGATTCCCGCTGACAGGGGAGAACCATAATGAAAAACTGTTTTTT
CATSRFPLTGENHNEKLFF
>TRBJ1-4|-|TRBV29-1|-
TGCAGCGTTGTCCCAGGGGTAAAAGGAGAAAAACTGTTTTTT
CSVVPGVKGEKLFF
>TRBJ2-7|TRBD1|TRBV5-1|-
TGCGCCAGCAGCTTGGGGACAGGCAGCTCCTACGAGCAGTACTTC
CASSLGTGSSYEQYF
>TRBJ1-6|-|TRBV27|-
TGTGCCAGCAGTTTATCCCCAGGCTCCTATAATTCACCCCTCCACTTT
CASSLSPGSYNSPLHF
>TRBJ2-7|TRBD1|TRBV7-2|-
TGTGCCAGCTTAAGAGGACAGGGGTCCTCCTACGAGCAGTACTTC
CASLRGQGSSYEQYF
>TRBJ1-5|-|TRBV27|-
TGTGCCAGCAGTTTATCGGCGGCGGGGGGTCAGCCCCAGCATTTT
CASSLSAAGGQPQHF
>TRBJ2-1|TRBD2|TRBV5-1|-
TGCGCCAGCAGCTGGGCTCATCCCGCGGGGGGATCCTACAATGAGCAGTTCTTC
CASSWAHPAGGSYNEQFF
>TRBJ1-5|-|TRBV10-3|-
TGTGCCATCAGGGACGGGGATCAGCCCCAGCATTTT
CAIRDGDQPQHF
>TRBJ2-5|-|TRBV24-1|once
TGTGCCACCAGCCTGGGCGAGACCCAGTACTTC
CATSLGETQYF
>TRBJ1-2|-|TRBV19|-
TGTGCCAGTAGCGGACAGTACTCTAACTATGGCTACACCTTC
CASSGQYSNYGYTF
>TRBJ1-2|-|TRBV7-2|-
TGTGCCAGCAGCCCCGGGACAACTAACTATGGCTACACCTTC
CASSPGTTNYGYTF
>TRBJ2-7|-|TRBV7-9|few
TGTGCCAGCAGCTCCGCCTACGAGCAGTACTTC
CASSSAYEQYF
>TRBJ1-2|TRBD1|TRBV12-3/TRBV12-4|-
TGTGCCAGCAGTAGGGGGCCCGGTTATGGCTACACCTTC
CASSRGPGYGYTF
>TRBJ1-6|TRBD1|TRBV11-2|once
TGTGCCAGCAGCTTAGGGGCCAGGGGGAATTCACCCCTCCACTTT
CASSLGARGNSPLHF
>TRBJ2-2|TRBD1|TRBV7-3|-
TGTGCCAGCAGCCTTTGGACAGGAGCCACCGGGGAGCTGTTTTTT
CASSLWTGATGELFF